This T cell receptor beta chain was identified in a study of pediatric ulcerative colitis. Clones were read by immunoSEQ multiplex PCR, and TCRdb kept only the in-frame ones, dropping some. The profile covers 1,400 to 1,500 clones, with roughly 90% appearing a single time and approximately 3.1% taken by the ten largest. J lost 2 bases, V lost 0 bases, and 1 base had no gene match. The CDR3 sequence is 15 residues long. The germline V gene encodes CDR1 LNHNV and CDR2 YYDKDF (reference sequence). The sequence was obtained from a boy between 10 and 17 years old with severe ulcerative colitis. The V and J genes are TRBV15 and TRBJ2-4; 7 bases agree with TRBD1. The specimen sequenced was blood. The CDR3 here is CATSREQGTKNIQYF. CDR3 DNA sequence: TGTGCCACCAGCAGAGAACAGGGGACCAAAAACATTCAGTACTTC. The entire variable domain, with the rest obtained from reference TRBV15 and TRBJ2-4, is as follows: DAMVIQNPRYQVTQFGKPVTLSCSQTLNHNVMYWYQQKSSQAPKLLFHYYDKDFNNEADTPDNFQSRRPNTSFCFLDIRSPGLGDTAMYLCATSREQGTKNIQYFGAGTRLSVL.